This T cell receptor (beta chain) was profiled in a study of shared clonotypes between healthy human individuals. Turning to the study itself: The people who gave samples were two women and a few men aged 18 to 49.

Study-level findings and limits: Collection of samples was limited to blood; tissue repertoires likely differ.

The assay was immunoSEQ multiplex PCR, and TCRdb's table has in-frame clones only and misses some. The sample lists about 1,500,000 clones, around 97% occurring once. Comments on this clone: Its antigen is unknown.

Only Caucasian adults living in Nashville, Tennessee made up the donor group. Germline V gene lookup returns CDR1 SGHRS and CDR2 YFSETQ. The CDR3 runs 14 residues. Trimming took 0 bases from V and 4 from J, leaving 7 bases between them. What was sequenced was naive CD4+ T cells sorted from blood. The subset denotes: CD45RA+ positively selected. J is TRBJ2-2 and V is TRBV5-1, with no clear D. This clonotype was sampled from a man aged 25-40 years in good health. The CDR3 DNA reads TGCGCCAGCAGCTTGGCACCGGGCACCGGGGAGCTGTTTTTT. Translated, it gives CASSLAPGTGELFF.